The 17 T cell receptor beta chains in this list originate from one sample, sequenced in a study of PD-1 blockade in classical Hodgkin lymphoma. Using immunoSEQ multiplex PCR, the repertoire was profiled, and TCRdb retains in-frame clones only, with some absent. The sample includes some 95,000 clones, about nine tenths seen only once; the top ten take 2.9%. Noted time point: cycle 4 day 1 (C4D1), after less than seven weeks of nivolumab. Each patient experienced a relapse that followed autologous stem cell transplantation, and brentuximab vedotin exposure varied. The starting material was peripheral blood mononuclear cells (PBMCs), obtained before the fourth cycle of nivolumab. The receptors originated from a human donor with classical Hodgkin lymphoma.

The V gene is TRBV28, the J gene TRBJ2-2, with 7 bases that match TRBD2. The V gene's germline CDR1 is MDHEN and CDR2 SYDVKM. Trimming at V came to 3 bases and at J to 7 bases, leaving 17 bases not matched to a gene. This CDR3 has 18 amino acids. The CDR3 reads CASSLPRPRGLASGELFF. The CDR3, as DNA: TGTGCCAGCAGTTTGCCCCGACCGCGGGGGTTGGCTAGCGGGGAGCTGTTTTTT.

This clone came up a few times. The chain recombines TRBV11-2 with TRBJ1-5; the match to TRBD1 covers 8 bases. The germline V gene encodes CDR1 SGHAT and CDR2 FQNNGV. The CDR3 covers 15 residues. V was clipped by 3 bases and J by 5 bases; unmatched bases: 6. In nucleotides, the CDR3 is TGTGCCAGCAGCTTGGAGGGACAGGTCGATCAGCCCCAGCATTTT. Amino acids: CASSLEGQVDQPQHF.

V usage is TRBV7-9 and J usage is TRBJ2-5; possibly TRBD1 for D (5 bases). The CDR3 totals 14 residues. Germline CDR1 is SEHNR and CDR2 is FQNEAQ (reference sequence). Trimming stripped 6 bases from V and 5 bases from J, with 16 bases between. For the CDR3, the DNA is TGTGCCAGCAGGAAAAAGCAGGGTGTCGAGACCCAGTACTTC. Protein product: CASRKKQGVETQYF.

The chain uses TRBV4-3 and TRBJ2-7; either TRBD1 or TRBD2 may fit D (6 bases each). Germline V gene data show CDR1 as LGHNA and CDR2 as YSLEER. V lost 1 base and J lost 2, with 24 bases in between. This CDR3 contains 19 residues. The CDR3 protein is CASSQVGFWRAGATYEQYF. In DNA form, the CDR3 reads TGCGCCAGCAGCCAAGTGGGCTTTTGGAGGGCAGGGGCGACCTACGAGCAGTACTTC.

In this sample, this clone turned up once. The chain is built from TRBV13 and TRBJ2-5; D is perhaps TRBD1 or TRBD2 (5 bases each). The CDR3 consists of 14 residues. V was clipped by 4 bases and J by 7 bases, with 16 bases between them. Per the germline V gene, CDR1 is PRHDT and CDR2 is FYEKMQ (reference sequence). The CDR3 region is CASSSQEGMGTQYF. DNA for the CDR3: TGTGCCAGCAGCTCCCAAGAGGGGATGGGGACCCAGTACTTC.

Written as DNA, the CDR3 is TGTGCCAGCAGCCAACGGGACAGCGGAAACACCATATATTTT. This translates into CASSQRDSGNTIYF. The chain employs TRBV4-2 and TRBJ1-3; TRBD1 aligns across 7 bases. Trimming removed 2 bases from V and 4 bases from J; junction bases left unmatched: 2. CDR3 size: 14 residues. Per germline, CDR1 LGHNA and CDR2 YNFKEQ.

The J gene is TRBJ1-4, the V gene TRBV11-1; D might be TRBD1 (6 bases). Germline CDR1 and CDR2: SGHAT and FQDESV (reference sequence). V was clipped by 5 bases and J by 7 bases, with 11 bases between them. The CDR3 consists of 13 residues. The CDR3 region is CASSPQDSEKLFF. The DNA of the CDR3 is TGTGCCAGCAGCCCCCAGGACAGTGAAAAACTGTTTTTT. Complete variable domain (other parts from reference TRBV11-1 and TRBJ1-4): EAEVAQSPRYKITEKSQAVAFWCDPISGHATLYWYRQILGQGPELLVQFQDESVVDDSQLPKDRFSAERLKGVDSTLKIQPAELGDSAMYLCASSPQDSEKLFFGSGTQLSVL.

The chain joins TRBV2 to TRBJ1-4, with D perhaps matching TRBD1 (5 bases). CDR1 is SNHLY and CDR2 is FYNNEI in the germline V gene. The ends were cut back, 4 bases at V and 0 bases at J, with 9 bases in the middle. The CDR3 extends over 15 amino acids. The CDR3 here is CASSARVATNEKLFF. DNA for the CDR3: TGTGCCAGCAGTGCCAGGGTTGCAACTAATGAAAAACTGTTTTTT.

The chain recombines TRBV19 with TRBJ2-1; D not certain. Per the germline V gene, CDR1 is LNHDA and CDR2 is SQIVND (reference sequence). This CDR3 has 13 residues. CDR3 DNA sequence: TGTGCGCCAACGGTCGGCTCCTACAATGAGCAGTTCTTC. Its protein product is CAPTVGSYNEQFF.

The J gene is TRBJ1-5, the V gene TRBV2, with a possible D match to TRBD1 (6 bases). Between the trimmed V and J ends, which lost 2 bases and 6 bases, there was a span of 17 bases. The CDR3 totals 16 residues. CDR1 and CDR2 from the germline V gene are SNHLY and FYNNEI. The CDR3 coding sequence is TGTGCCAGCAGTGAACTCGCAGGGGATTTGGCTCAGCCCCAGCATTTT. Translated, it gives CASSELAGDLAQPQHF.

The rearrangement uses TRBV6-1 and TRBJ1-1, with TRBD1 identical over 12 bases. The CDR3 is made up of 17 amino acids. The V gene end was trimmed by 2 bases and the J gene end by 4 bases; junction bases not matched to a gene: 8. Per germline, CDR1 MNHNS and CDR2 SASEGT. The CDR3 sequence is CASSEKRGTGGGTEAFF. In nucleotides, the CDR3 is TGTGCCAGCAGTGAAAAGCGTGGGACAGGGGGCGGCACTGAAGCTTTCTTT.

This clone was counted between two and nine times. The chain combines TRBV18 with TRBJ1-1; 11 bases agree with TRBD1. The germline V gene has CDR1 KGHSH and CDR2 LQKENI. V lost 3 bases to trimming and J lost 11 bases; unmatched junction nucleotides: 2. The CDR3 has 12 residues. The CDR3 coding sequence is TGTGCCAGCTCACCGGGACAGGGGGTTGCTTTCTTT. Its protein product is CASSPGQGVAFF.

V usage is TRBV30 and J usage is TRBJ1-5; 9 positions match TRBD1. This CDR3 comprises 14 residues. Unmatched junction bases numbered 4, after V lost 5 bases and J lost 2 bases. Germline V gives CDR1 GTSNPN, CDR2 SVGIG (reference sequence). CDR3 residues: CAWETGGGNQPQHF. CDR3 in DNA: TGTGCCTGGGAGACAGGGGGAGGCAATCAGCCCCAGCATTTT.

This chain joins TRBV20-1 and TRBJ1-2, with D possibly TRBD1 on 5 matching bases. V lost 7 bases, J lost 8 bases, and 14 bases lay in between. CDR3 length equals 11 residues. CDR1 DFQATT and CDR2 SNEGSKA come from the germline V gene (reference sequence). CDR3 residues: CSVAGTMGYTF. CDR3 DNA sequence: TGCAGTGTTGCCGGGACGATGGGCTACACCTTC.

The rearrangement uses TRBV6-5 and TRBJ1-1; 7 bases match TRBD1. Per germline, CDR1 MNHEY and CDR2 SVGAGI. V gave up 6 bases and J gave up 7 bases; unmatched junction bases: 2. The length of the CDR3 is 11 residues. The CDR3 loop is CASRNRGEAFF. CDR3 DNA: TGTGCCAGCAGAAACAGGGGTGAAGCTTTCTTT.

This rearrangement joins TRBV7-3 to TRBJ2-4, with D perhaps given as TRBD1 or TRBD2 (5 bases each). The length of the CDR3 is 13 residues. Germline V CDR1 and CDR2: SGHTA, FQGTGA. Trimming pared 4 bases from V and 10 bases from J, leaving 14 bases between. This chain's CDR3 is CASSSWAEGIQYF. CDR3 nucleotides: TGTGCCAGCAGCTCCTGGGCCGAGGGGATTCAGTACTTC.

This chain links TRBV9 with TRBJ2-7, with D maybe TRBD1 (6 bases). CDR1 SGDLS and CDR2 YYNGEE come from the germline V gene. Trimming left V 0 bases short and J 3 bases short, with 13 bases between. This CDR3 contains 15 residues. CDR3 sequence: CASSVGPGENYEQYF. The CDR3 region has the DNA TGTGCCAGCAGCGTAGGTCCAGGGGAGAACTACGAGCAGTACTTC.